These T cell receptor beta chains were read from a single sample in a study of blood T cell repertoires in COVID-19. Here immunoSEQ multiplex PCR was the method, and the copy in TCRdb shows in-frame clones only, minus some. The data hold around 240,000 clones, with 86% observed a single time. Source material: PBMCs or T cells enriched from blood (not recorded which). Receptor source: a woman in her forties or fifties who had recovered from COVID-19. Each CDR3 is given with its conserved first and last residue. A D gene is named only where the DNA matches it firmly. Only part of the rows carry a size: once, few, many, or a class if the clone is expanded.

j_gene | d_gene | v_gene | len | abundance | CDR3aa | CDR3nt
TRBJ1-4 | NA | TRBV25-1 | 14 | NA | CASSTTGTRGKLFF | TGTGCCAGCAGTACCACAGGGACCAGGGGAAAACTGTTTTTT
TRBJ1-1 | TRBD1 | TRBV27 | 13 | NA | CASSLGSGGEAFF | TGTGCCAGCAGTTTAGGGTCAGGGGGAGAAGCTTTCTTT
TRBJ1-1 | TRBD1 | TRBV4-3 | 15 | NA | CASSQGTGRDTEAFF | TGCGCCAGCAGCCAGGGGACAGGGCGAGACACTGAAGCTTTCTTT
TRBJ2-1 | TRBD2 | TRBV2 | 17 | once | CASSGGLAASSYNEQFF | TGTGCCAGCAGTGGGGGACTAGCTGCGAGCTCCTACAATGAGCAGTTCTTC
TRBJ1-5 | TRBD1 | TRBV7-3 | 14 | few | CASRTGSSNQPQHF | TGTGCCAGCAGGACAGGGAGCAGCAATCAGCCCCAGCATTTT
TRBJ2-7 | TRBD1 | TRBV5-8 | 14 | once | CASSHRDRGYEQYF | TGTGCCAGCAGCCACCGGGACAGGGGCTACGAGCAGTACTTC
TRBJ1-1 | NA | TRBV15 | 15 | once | CATKAEIWGDTEAFF | TGTGCCACCAAAGCAGAGATCTGGGGGGACACTGAAGCTTTCTTT
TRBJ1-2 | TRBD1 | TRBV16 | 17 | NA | CASSQSGTAGWNYGYTF | TGTGCCAGCAGCCAATCGGGGACAGCCGGATGGAATTATGGCTACACCTTC
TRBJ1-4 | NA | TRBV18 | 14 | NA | CASSPDQDTEKLFF | TGTGCCAGCTCACCGGATCAGGACACTGAAAAACTGTTTTTT
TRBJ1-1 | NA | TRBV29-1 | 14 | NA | CSAKRDAGGTEAFF | TGCAGCGCCAAGAGGGACGCCGGGGGCACTGAAGCTTTCTTT
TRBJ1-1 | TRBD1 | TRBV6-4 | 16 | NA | CASRDSGTGGTTEAFF | TGTGCCAGCAGGGATTCCGGGACAGGGGGCACCACTGAAGCTTTCTTT
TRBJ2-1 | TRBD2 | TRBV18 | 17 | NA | CASSYGLAGNLDNEQFF | TGTGCCAGCTCATACGGGCTAGCGGGAAATTTGGACAATGAGCAGTTCTTC
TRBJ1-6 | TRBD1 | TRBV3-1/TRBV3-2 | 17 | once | CASSRGQVRVYNSPLHF | TGTGCCAGCAGCCGAGGACAGGTACGGGTTTATAATTCACCCCTCCACTTT
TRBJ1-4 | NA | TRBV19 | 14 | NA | CASTPYATNEKLFF | TGTGCCAGTACCCCGTATGCAACTAATGAAAAACTGTTTTTT
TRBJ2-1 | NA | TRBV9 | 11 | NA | CASGPYNEQFF | TGTGCCAGTGGGCCGTACAATGAGCAGTTCTTC
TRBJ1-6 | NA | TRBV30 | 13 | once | CAWSVQSHSPLHF | TGTGCCTGGAGTGTACAATCTCATTCACCCCTCCACTTT
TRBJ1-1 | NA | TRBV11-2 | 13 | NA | CASSLDQLGGAFF | TGTGCCAGCAGCTTAGATCAGCTGGGAGGAGCTTTCTTT
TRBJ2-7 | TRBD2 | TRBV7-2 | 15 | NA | CASRLGLAGNYEQYF | TGTGCCAGCAGATTGGGACTAGCGGGAAACTACGAGCAGTACTTC
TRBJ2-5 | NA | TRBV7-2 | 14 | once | CASSLGGGGETQYF | TGTGCCAGCAGCTTGGGAGGGGGGGGAGAGACCCAGTACTTC
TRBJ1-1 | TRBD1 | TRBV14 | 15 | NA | CASSSQGAWNTEAFF | TGTGCCAGCAGCTCCCAGGGGGCTTGGAACACTGAAGCTTTCTTT
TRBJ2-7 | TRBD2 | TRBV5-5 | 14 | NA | CASLGLAGDYEQYF | TGTGCCAGCCTGGGACTAGCGGGGGATTACGAGCAGTACTTC
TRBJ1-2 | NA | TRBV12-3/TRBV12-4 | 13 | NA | CASSRQGTYGYTF | TGTGCCAGCAGCCGTCAGGGTACCTATGGCTACACCTTC
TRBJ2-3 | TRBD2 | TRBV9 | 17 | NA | CASSFLTSGDSTDTQYF | TGTGCCAGCAGCTTCCTGACTAGCGGGGATAGCACAGATACGCAGTATTTT
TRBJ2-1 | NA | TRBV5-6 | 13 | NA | CASSPVGGNEQFF | TGTGCCAGCAGCCCCGTGGGCGGGAATGAGCAGTTCTTC
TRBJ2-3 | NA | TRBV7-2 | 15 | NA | CASSTVGLAYDTQYF | TGTGCCAGCAGCACTGTTGGTCTAGCGTACGATACGCAGTATTTT
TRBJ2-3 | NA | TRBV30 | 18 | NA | CAWSRGRIYLYSTDTQYF | TGTGCCTGGAGTCGGGGTAGAATATATCTTTACAGCACAGATACGCAGTATTTT
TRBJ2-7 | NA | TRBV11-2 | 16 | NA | CASSLLAGYPSYEQYF | TGTGCCAGCAGCTTACTGGCAGGATACCCTTCCTACGAGCAGTACTTC
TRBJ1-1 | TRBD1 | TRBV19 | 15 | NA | CASSMTGVGNTEAFF | TGTGCCAGTAGTATGACAGGGGTAGGAAACACTGAAGCTTTCTTT
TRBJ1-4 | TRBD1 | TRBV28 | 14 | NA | CASSTTGTNEKLFF | TGTGCCAGCAGTACGACAGGGACTAATGAAAAACTGTTTTTT
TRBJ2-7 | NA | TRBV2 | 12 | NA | CASRGAGDEQYF | TGTGCCAGCAGGGGGGCAGGGGACGAGCAGTACTTC
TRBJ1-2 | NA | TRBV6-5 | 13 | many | CASGIWSGDGYTF | TGTGCCAGCGGCATATGGTCGGGGGATGGCTACACCTTC
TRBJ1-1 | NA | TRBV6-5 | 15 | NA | CASRNHRVGGTEAFF | TGTGCCAGCAGAAATCACAGGGTCGGAGGTACTGAAGCTTTCTTT
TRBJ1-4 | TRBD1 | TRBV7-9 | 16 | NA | CASSSSRQGVREKLFF | TGTGCCAGCAGCTCTTCCCGACAGGGGGTTCGAGAAAAACTGTTTTTT
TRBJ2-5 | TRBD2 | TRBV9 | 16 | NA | CASSVGGLAFQETQYF | TGTGCCAGCAGCGTAGGTGGACTAGCCTTCCAAGAGACCCAGTACTTC
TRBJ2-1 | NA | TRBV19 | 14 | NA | CASSPRVTSYEQFF | TGTGCCAGTAGCCCCCGGGTTACATCCTATGAGCAGTTCTTC
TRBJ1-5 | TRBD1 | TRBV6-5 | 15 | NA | CASRNGQGINQPQHF | TGTGCCAGCAGGAACGGACAGGGGATAAATCAGCCCCAGCATTTT
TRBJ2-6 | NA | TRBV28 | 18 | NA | CASSLFRVFDRRANVLTF | TGTGCCAGCAGTTTGTTTCGGGTATTTGACCGACGGGCCAACGTCCTGACTTTC
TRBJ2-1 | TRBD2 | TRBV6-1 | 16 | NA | CASSERAGGSNNEQFF | TGTGCCAGCAGTGAACGGGCGGGAGGATCCAACAATGAGCAGTTCTTC
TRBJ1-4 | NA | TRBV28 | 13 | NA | CASSLTGSEKLFF | TGTGCCAGCAGTTTGACAGGCAGCGAAAAACTGTTTTTT
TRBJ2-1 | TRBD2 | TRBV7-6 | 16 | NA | CASSLAIAGITDEQFF | TGTGCCAGCAGCTTAGCGATAGCGGGAATCACGGATGAGCAGTTCTTC
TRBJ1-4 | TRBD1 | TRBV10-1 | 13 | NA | CASSKDRAGKLFF | TGCGCCAGCAGTAAGGACAGGGCTGGAAAACTGTTTTTT
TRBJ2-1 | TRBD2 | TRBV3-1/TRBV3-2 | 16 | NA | CASSRTSGGAVNEQFF | TGTGCCAGCAGCCGGACTAGCGGGGGGGCCGTGAATGAGCAGTTCTTC
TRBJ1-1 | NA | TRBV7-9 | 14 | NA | CASSSGRGSTEAFF | TGTGCCAGCAGCTCCGGGAGAGGGAGCACTGAAGCTTTCTTT
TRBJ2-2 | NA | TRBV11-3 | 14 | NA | CASSPTGNTGELFF | TGTGCCAGCAGCCCGACAGGGAACACCGGGGAGCTGTTTTTT
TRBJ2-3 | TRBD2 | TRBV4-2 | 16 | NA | CASSQGTSERIDTQYF | TGTGCCAGCAGCCAAGGGACTAGCGAGAGGATTGATACGCAGTATTTT
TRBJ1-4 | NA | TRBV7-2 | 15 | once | CASSLDRVPLEKLFF | TGTGCCAGCAGCTTAGATCGCGTACCCCTTGAAAAACTGTTTTTT